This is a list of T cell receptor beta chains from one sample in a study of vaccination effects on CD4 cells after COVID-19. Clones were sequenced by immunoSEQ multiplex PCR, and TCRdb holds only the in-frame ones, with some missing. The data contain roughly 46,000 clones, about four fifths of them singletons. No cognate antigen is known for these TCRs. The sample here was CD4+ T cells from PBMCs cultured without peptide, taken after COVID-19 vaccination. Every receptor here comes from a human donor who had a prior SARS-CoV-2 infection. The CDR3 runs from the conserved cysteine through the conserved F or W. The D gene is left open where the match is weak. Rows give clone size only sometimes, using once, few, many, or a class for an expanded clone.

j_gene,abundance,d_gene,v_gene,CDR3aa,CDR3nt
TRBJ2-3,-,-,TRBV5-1,CASSETDTQYF,TGCGCCAGCAGCGAGACAGATACGCAGTATTTT
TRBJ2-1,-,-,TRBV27,CASSFERNNEQFF,TGTGCCAGCAGTTTCGAGCGGAACAATGAGCAGTTCTTC
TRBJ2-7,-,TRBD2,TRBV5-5,CASSLVAGGTSYEQYF,TGTGCCAGCAGCTTGGTAGCGGGAGGGACTTCCTACGAGCAGTACTTC
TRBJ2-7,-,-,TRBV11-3,CASSLVRDSTYEQYF,TGTGCCAGCAGCTTAGTGCGGGACAGTACCTACGAGCAGTACTTC
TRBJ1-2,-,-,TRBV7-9,CASSPPGGGLGYTF,TGTGCCAGCAGCCCCCCCGGAGGGGGATTAGGCTACACCTTC
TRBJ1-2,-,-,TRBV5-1,CASRNDDLMGGYTF,TGCGCCAGCAGGAATGACGACCTCATGGGGGGCTACACCTTC
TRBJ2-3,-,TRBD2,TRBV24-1,CATSDPKAGGPDTQYF,TGTGCCACCAGTGATCCGAAAGCGGGGGGGCCAGATACGCAGTATTTT
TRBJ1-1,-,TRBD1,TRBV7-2,CASSSGLIRTGATEAFF,TGTGCCAGCAGCTCAGGGCTTATCAGGACAGGGGCCACTGAAGCTTTCTTT
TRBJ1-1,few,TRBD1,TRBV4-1,CASSQDRFRGTGETEAFF,TGCGCCAGCAGCCAAGACAGGTTTCGCGGGACAGGGGAAACTGAAGCTTTCTTT
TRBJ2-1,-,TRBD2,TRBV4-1,CASSRVSGRPIDSYNEQFF,TGCGCCAGCAGCCGGGTTAGCGGGAGACCCATAGACTCCTACAATGAGCAGTTCTTC
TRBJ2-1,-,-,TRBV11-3,CASSPPGTFYNEQFF,TGTGCCAGCAGCCCCCCAGGGACTTTCTACAATGAGCAGTTCTTC
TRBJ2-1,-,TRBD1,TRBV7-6,CASSLETGGVWGAYNEQFF,TGTGCCAGCAGCTTAGAGACAGGGGGCGTGTGGGGCGCCTACAATGAGCAGTTCTTC
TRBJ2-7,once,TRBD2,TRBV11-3,CASSLTSGSYEQYF,TGTGCCAGCAGCTTGACTAGCGGGAGCTACGAGCAGTACTTC
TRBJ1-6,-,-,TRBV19,CASSSTYEAPPLHF,TGTGCCAGTAGTTCGACATATGAGGCGCCCCCCCTCCACTTT
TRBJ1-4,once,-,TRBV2,CASSRGTRGNEKLFF,TGTGCCAGCAGTAGGGGGACCCGGGGAAATGAAAAACTGTTTTTT
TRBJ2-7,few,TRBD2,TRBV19,CASRGPSGSWYEQYF,TGTGCCAGTAGAGGACCGAGCGGGAGCTGGTACGAGCAGTACTTC
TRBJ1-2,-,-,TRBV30,CAWSVIGRINYGYTF,TGTGCCTGGAGTGTAATAGGGAGAATAAACTATGGCTACACCTTC
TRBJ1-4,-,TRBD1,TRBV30,CAWARGANEKLFF,TGTGCCTGGGCCAGGGGGGCTAATGAAAAACTGTTTTTT
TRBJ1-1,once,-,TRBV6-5,CASSYSFRAGGTEAFF,TGTGCCAGCAGTTACTCCTTTCGGGCCGGGGGAACTGAAGCTTTCTTT
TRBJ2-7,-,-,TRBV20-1,CSASSPRDISYEQYF,TGCAGTGCTAGTTCCCCCCGGGACATCTCCTACGAGCAGTACTTC
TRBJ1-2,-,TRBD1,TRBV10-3,CAISERRDRFYGYTF,TGTGCCATCAGTGAGAGGAGGGACAGGTTCTATGGCTACACCTTC
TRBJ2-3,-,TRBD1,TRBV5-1,CASSQQGYTDTQYF,TGCGCCAGCAGCCAACAGGGGTACACAGATACGCAGTATTTT
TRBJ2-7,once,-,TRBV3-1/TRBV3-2,CASSQNTREQYF,TGTGCCAGCAGCCAAAATACCCGGGAGCAGTACTTC
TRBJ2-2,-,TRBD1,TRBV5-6,CASSTTGTGLNTGELFF,TGTGCCAGCAGCACCACCGGGACAGGGCTGAACACCGGGGAGCTGTTTTTT
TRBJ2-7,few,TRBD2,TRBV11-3,CASSLAGSGTRAYEQYF,TGTGCCAGCAGCTTAGCGGGTAGCGGGACACGGGCCTACGAGCAGTACTTC
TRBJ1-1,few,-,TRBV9,CASSRLGAGNTEAFF,TGTGCCAGCAGCCGCCTAGGGGCCGGGAACACTGAAGCTTTCTTT
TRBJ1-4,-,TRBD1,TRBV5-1,CASSFTGTDEKLFF,TGCGCCAGCAGCTTTACCGGGACAGACGAAAAACTGTTTTTT
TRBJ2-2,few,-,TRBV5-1,CASSQLTGEVGELFF,TGCGCCAGCAGCCAACTTACAGGGGAGGTCGGGGAGCTGTTTTTT
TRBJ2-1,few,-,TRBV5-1,CASSGSASYNEQFF,TGCGCCAGCAGCGGAAGCGCCTCCTACAATGAGCAGTTCTTC
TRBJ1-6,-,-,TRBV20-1,CSASGRTYNSPLHF,TGCAGTGCTAGTGGGAGAACCTATAATTCACCCCTCCACTTT
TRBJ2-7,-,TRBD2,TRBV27,CASSWGRESSYEQYF,TGTGCCAGCAGTTGGGGGAGGGAGAGCTCCTACGAGCAGTACTTC
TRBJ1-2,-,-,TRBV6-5,CASSYVGRANNYGYTF,TGTGCCAGCAGTTACGTCGGCAGGGCGAATAACTATGGCTACACCTTC
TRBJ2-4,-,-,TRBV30,CAWSQTGTADIQYF,TGTGCCTGGAGTCAGACAGGGACTGCGGACATTCAGTACTTC
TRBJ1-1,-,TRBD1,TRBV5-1,CASSLTGATNTEAFF,TGCGCCAGCAGCCTGACAGGGGCGACGAACACTGAAGCTTTCTTT
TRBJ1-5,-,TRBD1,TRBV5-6,CASSTGGEQPQHF,TGTGCCAGCAGCACAGGGGGCGAGCAGCCCCAGCATTTT
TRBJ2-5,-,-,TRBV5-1,CASSLVVGSETQYF,TGCGCCAGCAGCTTGGTGGTAGGGTCGGAGACCCAGTACTTC
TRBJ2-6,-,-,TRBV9,CASSVGTGESSGANVLTF,TGTGCCAGCAGCGTAGGAACGGGGGAAAGCTCTGGGGCCAACGTCCTGACTTTC
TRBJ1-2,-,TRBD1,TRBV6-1,CASSEDRAPYGYTF,TGTGCCAGCAGTGAGGACAGGGCCCCCTATGGCTACACCTTC
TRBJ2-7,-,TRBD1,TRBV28,CASRRGGTGAYEQYF,TGTGCCAGCAGGCGGGGCGGGACAGGTGCCTACGAGCAGTACTTC
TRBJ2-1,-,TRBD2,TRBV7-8,CASSQSGGFSYNEQFF,TGTGCCAGCAGCCAAAGCGGGGGGTTTTCCTACAATGAGCAGTTCTTC
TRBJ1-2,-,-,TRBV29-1,CSVDRGYTF,TGCAGCGTTGATAGAGGCTACACCTTC
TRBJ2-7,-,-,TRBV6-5,CASSSRYEQYF,TGTGCCAGCAGTTCCAGGTACGAGCAGTACTTC
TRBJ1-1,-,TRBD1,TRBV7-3,CASSNYRGTEAFF,TGTGCCAGCAGCAACTACAGGGGCACTGAAGCTTTCTTT
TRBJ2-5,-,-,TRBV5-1,CASSLDETQYF,TGCGCCAGCAGCTTGGACGAGACCCAGTACTTC
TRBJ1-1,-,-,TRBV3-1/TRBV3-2,CASSHLDSPNTEAFF,TGTGCCAGCAGCCACCTGGACTCACCGAACACTGAAGCTTTCTTT
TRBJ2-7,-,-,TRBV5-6,CASSSFQGPAGHEQYF,TGTGCCAGCAGCTCCTTCCAGGGCCCCGCGGGGCACGAGCAGTACTTC
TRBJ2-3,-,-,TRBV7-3,CASSYFASTDTQYF,TGTGCCAGCAGTTACTTCGCTAGCACAGATACGCAGTATTTT
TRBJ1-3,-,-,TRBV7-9,CASSPTYLGNTIYF,TGTGCCAGCAGCCCGACCTACCTTGGAAACACCATATATTTT
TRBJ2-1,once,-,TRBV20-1,CSASPGANYNEQFF,TGCAGTGCTAGTCCGGGGGCCAACTACAATGAGCAGTTCTTC
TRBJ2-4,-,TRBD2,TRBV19,CASNRAGPAKNIQYF,TGTGCCAGTAACAGAGCGGGACCGGCCAAAAACATTCAGTACTTC
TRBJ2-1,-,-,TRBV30,CAWGPPQGTPFF,TGTGCCTGGGGCCCCCCCCAGGGTACGCCGTTCTTC
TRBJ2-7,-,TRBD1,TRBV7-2,CASRRDRGRSYEQYF,TGTGCCAGCAGACGAGACAGGGGGCGATCCTACGAGCAGTACTTC
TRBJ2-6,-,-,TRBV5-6,CASSLGPSGANVLTF,TGTGCCAGCAGCTTGGGCCCCTCTGGGGCCAACGTCCTGACTTTC
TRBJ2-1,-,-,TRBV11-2,CASSFERGDEQFF,TGTGCCAGCAGCTTTGAAAGGGGGGATGAGCAGTTCTTC
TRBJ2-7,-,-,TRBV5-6,CASAKVGRRRYEQYF,TGTGCCAGCGCCAAAGTCGGACGCCGGAGGTACGAGCAGTACTTC
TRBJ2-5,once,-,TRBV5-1,CASSSFGETQYF,TGCGCCAGCAGTAGTTTTGGAGAGACCCAGTACTTC
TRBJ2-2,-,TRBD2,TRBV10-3,CAISRLAGGNTGELFF,TGTGCCATCAGCCGACTAGCGGGAGGGAACACCGGGGAGCTGTTTTTT